This entry lists 22 T cell receptor beta chains sequenced from one sample in a study of regulatory T cells in long-lasting Graves disease. With iRepertoire HTBI primers and Arm-PCR of CDR3 regions, TCR beta libraries were built. TCRdb re-called the multiplex PCR reads with MiXCR, one entry per CDR3 protein. The data hold hundreds of thousands of distinct CDR3 sequences, with approximately 13% observed a single time. The time point: newly diagnosed GD, antithyroid drugs for less than 3 months. Extracted PBMC RNA gave rise to the TCR library. The data were also submitted as part of a second study, on T cells in Graves' hyperthyroidism and ophthalmopathy.

Here the sequenced sample was peripheral blood mononuclear cells (PBMCs), taken at new diagnosis, from a patient treated with antithyroid drugs. These receptors were obtained from a man aged 25 to 45 with Graves disease.

The rearrangement uses TRBV7-2 and TRBJ2-1, with a possible D match to TRBD2 (6 bases). With 5 bases removed from V and 10 bases from J, the gap between germline ends came to 12 bases. The CDR3 has 12 amino acids. The germline gives CDR1 SGHTA, CDR2 FQGNSA. CDR3: CASSQTSLEQFF. CDR3 nucleotides: TGTGCCAGCAGCCAGACTAGTTTGGAGCAGTTCTTC.

At least ten counts were recorded for this clonotype. The chain has TRBV6-1 and TRBJ2-7; TRBD1 aligns across 9 bases. The CDR3 is 16 residues long. Trimming at V came to 5 bases and at J to 2 bases, leaving 10 bases not matched to a gene. The germline V gene encodes CDR1 MNHNS and CDR2 SASEGT. CDR3: CASSLYPGQGAYEQYF. CDR3 DNA sequence: TGTGCCAGCAGTCTTTATCCGGGACAGGGCGCCTACGAGCAGTACTTC.

This clonotype has ten or more counts. The gene calls are TRBV7-2 and TRBJ1-1; D gene ambiguous. V was clipped by 2 bases and J by 1 base, with 14 bases between them. The CDR3 consists of 16 residues. CDR1 and CDR2 (germline): SGHTA, FQGNSA. CDR3 protein: CASSLFRSWGNTEAFF. Written as DNA, the CDR3 is TGTGCCAGCAGCTTATTTAGGTCGTGGGGGAACACTGAAGCTTTCTTT.

This clonotype was found a few times. The chain has TRBV12-3 or TRBV12-4 and TRBJ2-2; 8 bases agree with TRBD1. The ends lost 6 bases at V and 2 bases at J; junction bases unmatched: 8. The CDR3 loop spans 16 amino acids. In DNA, the CDR3 is TGTGCCAGCAGCAAACCAGGGGGCTTTAACACCGGGGAGCTGTTTTTT. Protein sequence: CASSKPGGFNTGELFF.

The rearrangement links TRBV6-1 to TRBJ2-3, with D possibly matching TRBD2 (6 bases). CDR3 length: 15 residues. Germline V gene sequence: CDR1 MNHNS, CDR2 SASEGT. Trimming removed 8 bases at V and 1 base at J, with 16 bases between. Here the CDR3 reads CASGNRGTGTDTQYF. As DNA, the CDR3 is TGTGCCAGCGGTAATCGGGGGACGGGCACAGATACGCAGTATTTT.

The V call is TRBV10-3, the J call TRBJ2-1, with D uncertain. The CDR3 runs to 17 residues. With 0 bases removed from V and 8 bases from J, the gap between germline ends came to 20 bases. Looked up from germline, CDR1 is ENHRY and CDR2 is SYGVKD. The CDR3 sequence: CAISESSVGSLLDEQFF. The CDR3 region has the DNA TGTGCCATCAGTGAGTCGTCAGTCGGCTCTTTACTCGATGAGCAGTTCTTC.

This clonotype was observed many times. The chain has TRBV11-3 and TRBJ2-1, with 10 bases that match TRBD2. CDR1 is SGHNT, CDR2 YENEEA, per germline. With V trimmed by 1 base and J by 5 bases, 8 bases remained unmatched. This CDR3 is 17 amino acids long. CDR3 sequence (DNA): TGTGCCAGCAGCTTAGGTCTAGTTCTAGCGGGGGACAATGAGCAGTTCTTC. It specifies CASSLGLVLAGDNEQFF.

This clonotype was recorded many times. At one of its ends the junction is not consistent with the germline gene, which may arise from a read error. J is TRBJ2-1 and V is TRBV5-1; D is unresolved. Looked up from germline, CDR1 is SGHRS and CDR2 is YFSETQ. CDR3 length: 15 residues. The CDR3 bases are TGTGCCAGCAGCCCCGGCGTTAGCTCCTACAATGAGCAGTTCTTC. Translating it yields CASSPGVSSYNEQFF.

This clonotype came up many times. J is TRBJ2-3 and V is TRBV6-1; D unresolved. The CDR3 totals 13 residues. V dropped 1 base and J dropped 5 bases, with 7 bases sitting between them. CDR1 is MNHNS and CDR2 is SASEGT in the germline V gene. CDR3 region: CASSEDRQDTQYF. The CDR3, as DNA: TGTGCCAGCAGTGAAGATCGACAAGATACGCAGTATTTT.

This clonotype appeared many times. The chain is built from TRBV29-1 and TRBJ2-7, with 11 bases aligning to TRBD2. From germline, CDR1 is SQVTM and CDR2 ANQGSEA. Trimming at V came to 3 bases and at J to 6 bases, leaving 7 bases not matched to a gene. The length of the CDR3 is 14 residues. CDR3 loop: CSVEELAGAAEQYF. The CDR3, as DNA: TGCAGCGTTGAGGAACTAGCGGGAGCCGCCGAGCAGTACTTC.

With respect to this clonotype: This may be a read error: a much more frequent sequence differs by one nucleotide. The genes are TRBV7-4 and TRBJ2-1; 8 bases line up with TRBD1. The V and J ends lost 1 base and 9 bases, in that order; junction bases with no gene match: 8. The CDR3 has 15 amino acids. Germline values: CDR1 SGHVT, CDR2 SQSDAQ. CDR3 in amino acids: CASSLGGRGHIEQFF. The DNA for the CDR3 is TGTGCCAGCAGCTTAGGAGGCAGGGGGCACATTGAGCAGTTCTTC.

This clonotype was seen repeatedly, ten times or more. This chain joins TRBV6-1 and TRBJ2-1, with TRBD2 matching 7 bases. Unmatched junction bases numbered 23, after V lost 3 bases and J lost 9 bases. Germline V gene data show CDR1 as MNHNS and CDR2 as SASEGT. The CDR3 spans 19 residues. The CDR3 region has the DNA TGTGCCAGCAGTGACCACGAAATTCCCTTTGGACTAGGAAAGAGTGAGCAGTTCTTC. Translating gives CASSDHEIPFGLGKSEQFF.

Points on this clonotype: Likely a read error: the CDR3 ends without its conserved phenylalanine or tryptophan. J is TRBJ2-7 and V is TRBV2; D unresolved. V lost 4 bases and J 7 bases, leaving 11 bases between the germline ends. The CDR3 has 12 residues. The V gene's germline CDR1 is SNHLY and CDR2 FYNNEI. The CDR3, as DNA: TGTGCCAGCAGTGTTTCACTGATAGAGCAGTACCTC. It is translated as CASSVSLIEQYL.

A remark on this clonotype: This could be a read error, since a much larger clone is one nucleotide away. The CDR3 carries no conserved terminal phenylalanine or tryptophan, so it likely arises from a read error. The rearrangement uses TRBV29-1 and TRBJ2-1, with 10 nucleotides matching TRBD1. The CDR3 runs 13 residues. V shed 1 base and J 6 bases; nucleotides not matched to a gene: 0. CDR1 SQVTM and CDR2 ANQGSEA come from the germline V gene. In nucleotides, the CDR3 is TGCAGCGTTGAAGGGACAGGGGGCAATGAGCAGTTCTTA. Its protein is CSVEGTGGNEQFL.

This clonotype was observed at least ten times. This chain connects TRBV6-2 or TRBV6-3 to TRBJ2-1; D gene uncertain. This CDR3 is 15 amino acids long. Trimming cost V 3 bases and J 4 bases, with 13 bases left between them. Germline CDR1 MNHEY, CDR2 SVGEGT. CDR3 in DNA: TGTGCCAGCAGTTATGGTTCAGCGAGGTACAATGAGCAGTTCTTC. This gives the protein CASSYGSARYNEQFF.

This clonotype came up a few times. The genes are TRBV14 and TRBJ2-7, with D possibly matching TRBD2 (5 bases). Trimming pared 0 bases from V and 9 bases from J, leaving 12 bases between. From germline, CDR1 is SGHDN and CDR2 FVKESK. This CDR3 contains 13 residues. Here the CDR3 reads CASSQDGWRRQYF. The CDR3 bases are TGTGCCAGCAGCCAAGATGGGTGGAGGAGGCAGTACTTC.

This clonotype was recorded many times. The rearrangement links TRBV12-5 to TRBJ2-1; TRBD2 matches at 8 bases. CDR3 length equals 18 residues. Germline V gene data show CDR1 as LGHNT and CDR2 as FRNRAP. Unmatched junction bases numbered 16, after V lost 0 bases and J lost 9 bases. CDR3 nucleotide sequence: TGTGCTAGTGGTTTGGTCATCAGTGGGGCGGGAGGAAAAGGTGAGCAGTTCTTC. It yields the protein CASGLVISGAGGKGEQFF.

V usage is TRBV24-1 and J usage is TRBJ2-7; 11 bases line up with TRBD1. CDR1 KGHDR and CDR2 SFDVKD come from the germline V gene. CDR3 length: 16 amino acids. Trimming took 4 bases from V and 4 from J; bases not matched to a gene: 8. CDR3 coding DNA: TGTGCCACCAGTGACCCCGGACAGGGGGCGGGGTACGAGCAGTACGTC. Its protein is CATSDPGQGAGYEQYV.

This clonotype was seen ten or more times. CDR3 sequence reads: CASSPIGIGTYEQYF. In DNA, the CDR3 is TGTGCCAGCTCACCAATAGGAATAGGTACCTACGAGCAGTACTTC. This chain joins TRBV18 and TRBJ2-7; D gene unclear. V was clipped by 2 bases and J by 2 bases, with 13 bases between them. This CDR3 has 15 residues. Germline values: CDR1 KGHSH, CDR2 LQKENI.

V and J are TRBV25-1 and TRBJ2-7; 7 nucleotides agree with TRBD2. The germline V gene encodes CDR1 MGHDK and CDR2 SYGVNS. Trimming took 8 bases from V and 1 from J; bases not matched to a gene: 8. The CDR3 runs to 14 residues. CDR3 residues: CASRARGLSYEQYF. The CDR3 nucleotides are TGTGCCAGCCGAGCCCGGGGACTATCCTACGAGCAGTACTTC.

As for this clonotype: Its ends do not fully match the called genes, so a read error is possible. The rearrangement links TRBV20-1 to TRBJ2-1; no firm D call. The CDR3 has 16 amino acids. CDR1 DFQATT and CDR2 SNEGSKA come from the germline V gene (reference sequence). CDR3 DNA sequence: TGCAGTGCTAGAGATAGGTCCGATAGCTCCTACAATGAGCAGCTCTTC. It translates to CSARDRSDSSYNEQLF.

This clonotype has just a few counts. The chain employs TRBV24-1 and TRBJ2-1, with D unresolved. CDR1 is KGHDR, CDR2 SFDVKD, per germline. The CDR3 contains 14 residues. Trimming left V 6 bases short and J 0 bases short, with 8 bases between. For the CDR3, the DNA is TGTGCCACCAGTTCCGTTAGCTCCTACAATGAGCAGTTCTTC. It specifies CATSSVSSYNEQFF.